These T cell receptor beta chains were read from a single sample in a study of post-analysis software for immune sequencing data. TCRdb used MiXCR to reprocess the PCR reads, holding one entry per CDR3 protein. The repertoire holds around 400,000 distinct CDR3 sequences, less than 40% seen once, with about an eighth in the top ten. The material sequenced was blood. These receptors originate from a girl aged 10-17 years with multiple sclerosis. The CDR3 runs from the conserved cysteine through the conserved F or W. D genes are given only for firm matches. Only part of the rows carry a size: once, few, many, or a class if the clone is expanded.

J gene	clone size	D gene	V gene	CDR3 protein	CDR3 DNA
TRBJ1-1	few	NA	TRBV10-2	CASSELPSLNTEAFF	TGCGCCAGCAGTGAGTTGCCCAGCCTGAACACTGAAGCTTTCTTT
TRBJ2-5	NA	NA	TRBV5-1	CASSLPAGQQETQYF	TGCGCCAGCAGCTTGCCCGCCGGCCAGCAAGAGACCCAGTACTTC
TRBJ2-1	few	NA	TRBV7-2	CASSFAGTRTNEQFF	TGTGCCAGCAGCTTCGCCGGGACCCGAACAAATGAGCAGTTCTTC
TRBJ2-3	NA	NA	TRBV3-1	CASSPPGLITDTQYF	TGTGCCAGCAGCCCACCGGGACTTATCACAGATACGCAGTATTTT
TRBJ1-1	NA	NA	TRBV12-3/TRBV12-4	CASSLDNRREKAFF	TGTGCCAGCAGTTTAGATAACAGGCGTGAGAAAGCTTTCTTT
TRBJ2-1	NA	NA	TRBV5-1	CASSPERGRSSYNEQFF	TGCGCCAGCAGCCCCGAAAGAGGGCGAAGCTCCTACAATGAGCAGTTCTTC
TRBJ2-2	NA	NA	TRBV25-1	CASGRGRTNTGELFF	TGTGCCAGTGGAAGAGGCAGGACGAACACCGGGGAGCTGTTTTTT
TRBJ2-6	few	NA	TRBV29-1	CSVEADQSLGANVLTF	TGCAGCGTTGAGGCGGATCAATCTCTGGGGGCCAACGTCCTGACTTTC
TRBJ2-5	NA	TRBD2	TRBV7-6	CASSSRTRQETQYF	TGTGCCAGCAGCTCTCGGACTAGACAAGAGACCCAGTACTTC
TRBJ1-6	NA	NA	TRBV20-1	CSARRFSSYNSPLHF	TGCAGTGCGCGACGGTTTAGCTCCTATAATTCACCCCTCCACTTT
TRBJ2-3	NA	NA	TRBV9	CASSVVVADTQYF	TGTGCCAGCAGCGTAGTGGTCGCAGATACGCAGTATTTT
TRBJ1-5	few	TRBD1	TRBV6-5	CASSPQQGNQPQHF	TGTGCCAGCAGTCCCCAACAGGGGAATCAGCCCCAGCATTTT
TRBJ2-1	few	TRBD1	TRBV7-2	CASSLAKWDRGRNEQFF	TGTGCCAGCAGCTTAGCGAAATGGGACAGGGGCCGGAATGAGCAGTTCTTC
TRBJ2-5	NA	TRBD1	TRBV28	CASSLSPGGISVTQYF	TGTGCCAGCAGTTTATCTCCAGGGGGAATAAGTGTGACCCAGTACTTC
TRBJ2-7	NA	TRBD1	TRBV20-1	CSARSGTGGSYEQYF	TGCAGTGCTAGATCCGGGACAGGGGGATCCTACGAGCAGTACTTC
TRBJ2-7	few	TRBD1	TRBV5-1	CASNWDRGEQYF	TGCGCCAGCAACTGGGACAGGGGCGAGCAGTACTTC
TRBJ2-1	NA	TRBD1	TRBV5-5	CASRQAGTGNNEQFF	TGTGCCAGCAGGCAAGCCGGGACAGGGAACAATGAGCAGTTCTTC
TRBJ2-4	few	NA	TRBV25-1	CASSDPLGGNIQYF	TGTGCCAGCAGTGATCCCTTGGGGGGAAACATTCAGTACTTC
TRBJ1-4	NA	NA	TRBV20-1	CSATRGLTNEKLFF	TGCAGTGCTACCCGCGGACTTACTAATGAAAAACTGTTTTTT
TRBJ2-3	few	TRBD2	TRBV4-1	CASSQDAGGSADTQYF	TGCGCCAGCAGCCAAGATGCGGGGGGCTCGGCAGATACGCAGTATTTT
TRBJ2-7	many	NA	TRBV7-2	CASSSLTREQYF	TGTGCCAGCAGCTCCCTGACGCGGGAGCAGTACTTC
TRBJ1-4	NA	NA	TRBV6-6	CASSHKDSGNEKLFF	TGTGCCAGCAGTCATAAAGACAGTGGCAATGAAAAACTGTTTTTT
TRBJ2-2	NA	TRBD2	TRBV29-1	CSVILAGGTLMTGELFF	TGCAGCGTTATACTAGCGGGAGGGACCCTCATGACCGGGGAGCTGTTTTTT
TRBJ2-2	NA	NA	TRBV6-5	CASSYSADQTGELFF	TGTGCCAGCAGTTACTCGGCAGACCAGACCGGGGAGCTGTTTTTT
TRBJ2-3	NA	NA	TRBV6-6	CASRASADTQYF	TGTGCCAGCAGGGCTTCGGCAGATACGCAGTATTTT
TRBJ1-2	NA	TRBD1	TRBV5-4	CASSLNNRGLGYGYTF	TGTGCCAGCAGCTTGAATAACAGGGGGCTAGGCTATGGCTACACCTTC
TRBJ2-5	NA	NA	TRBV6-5	CASRMETQYF	TGTGCCAGCAGGATGGAGACCCAGTACTTC
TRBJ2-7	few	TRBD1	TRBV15	CATSRPTGGEQYF	TGTGCCACCAGCAGACCCACAGGGGGCGAGCAGTACTTC
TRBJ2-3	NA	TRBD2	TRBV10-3	CAITKGLAVTDAQYF	TGTGCCATCACAAAAGGGCTAGCGGTCACAGATGCGCAGTATTTT
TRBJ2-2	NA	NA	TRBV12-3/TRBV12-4	CASRNRDLTGELFF	TGTGCCAGCAGGAATAGGGACCTCACCGGGGAGCTGTTTTTT
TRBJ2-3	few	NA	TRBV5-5	CASSLDRVITDTQYF	TGTGCCAGCAGCTTGGACAGGGTAATCACAGATACGCAGTATTTT
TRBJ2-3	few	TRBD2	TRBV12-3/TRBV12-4	CASSYDGRKGDTQYF	TGTGCCAGCAGTTACGACGGGAGGAAGGGGGATACGCAGTATTTT
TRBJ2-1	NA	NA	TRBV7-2	CASSFARDLYNEQFF	TGTGCCAGCAGCTTCGCCCGGGACTTATACAATGAGCAGTTCTTC
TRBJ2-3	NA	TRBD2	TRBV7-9	CASSFSGGGTQYF	TGTGCCAGCAGCTTCAGCGGGGGCGGAACGCAGTATTTT
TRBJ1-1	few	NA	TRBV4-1	CASSPAGSSTEAFF	TGCGCCAGCAGCCCTGCGGGGAGTAGCACTGAAGCTTTCTTT
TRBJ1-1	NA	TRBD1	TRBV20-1	CSAVQGTEAFF	TGCAGTGCGGTACAGGGGACTGAAGCTTTCTTT
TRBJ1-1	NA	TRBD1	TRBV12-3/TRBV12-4	CAGRRNTGVTEAFF	TGTGCCGGCAGACGAAACACAGGGGTCACTGAAGCTTTCTTT
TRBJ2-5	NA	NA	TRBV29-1	CSVEDRQSYGQYF	TGCAGCGTTGAAGATCGGCAGTCCTACGGGCAGTACTTC
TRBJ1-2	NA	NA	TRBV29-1	CSVEGDNYGYTF	TGCAGCGTTGAAGGGGATAACTATGGCTACACCTTC
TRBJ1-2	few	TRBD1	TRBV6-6	CASSPRSGTGPLGYTF	TGTGCCAGCAGTCCTCGTTCCGGGACAGGGCCCCTAGGCTACACCTTC